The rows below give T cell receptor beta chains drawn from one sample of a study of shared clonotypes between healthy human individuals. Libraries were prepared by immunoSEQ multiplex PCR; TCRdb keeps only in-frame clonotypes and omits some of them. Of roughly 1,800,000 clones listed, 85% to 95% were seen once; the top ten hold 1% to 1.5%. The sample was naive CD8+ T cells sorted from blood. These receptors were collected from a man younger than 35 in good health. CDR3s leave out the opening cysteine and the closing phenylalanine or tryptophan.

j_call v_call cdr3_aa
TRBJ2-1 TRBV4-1 ASSQGAGTYNEQF
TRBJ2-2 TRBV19 ASRLSGTGELF
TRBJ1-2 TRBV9 ASSRTQGYT
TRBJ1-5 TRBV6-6 ASSYVSSEQPQH
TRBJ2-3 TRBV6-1 ASSEVPGGDTQY
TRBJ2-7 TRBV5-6 ASSRQTSYEQY
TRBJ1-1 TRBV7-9 ASSLWVQTEAF
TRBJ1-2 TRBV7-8 ASSLEGTGYGYT
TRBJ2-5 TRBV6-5 ASSPRDNQETQY
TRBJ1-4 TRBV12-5 ASGLVRLGVGDEKLF
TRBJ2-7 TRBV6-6 ASGPSRVHEQY
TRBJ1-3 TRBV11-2 ASSLIRAPYLRRRNTIY
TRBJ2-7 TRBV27 ASSRPGQAGEQY
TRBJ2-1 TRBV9 ASSVGLGDADEQF
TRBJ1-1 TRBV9 ASSVVLENTEAF
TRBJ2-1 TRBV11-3 ASSFLLAGGYNEQF
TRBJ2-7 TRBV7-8 ASSFGLAGFYEQY
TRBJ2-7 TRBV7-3 ASSPKPGLEFDEQY
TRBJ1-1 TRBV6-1 ASSEYRGGLGEAF
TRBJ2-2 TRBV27 ASKLGQTARELF
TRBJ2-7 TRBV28 ASRQGRSYEQY
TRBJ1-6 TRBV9 ASSAKWGSPLH
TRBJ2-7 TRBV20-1 SANKAYEQY
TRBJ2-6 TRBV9 ASSAGQFYSGANVLT
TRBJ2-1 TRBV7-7 ASSPLRDGGHNEQF
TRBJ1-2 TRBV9 ASSVRDTSYYGYT